A single sample is the source of the 13 T cell receptor beta chains below, sequenced in a study of blood T cell repertoires in COVID-19. The table came from immunoSEQ multiplex PCR; TCRdb's copy has only in-frame clones and leaves some out. Here the sample spans 90,000 to 140,000 clones, about 85% being singletons. The sequenced material came from peripheral blood. The receptors derive from a man aged 50 to 60 with acute or convalescent COVID-19.

The chain is built from TRBV29-1 and TRBJ2-3; 8 positions match TRBD2. CDR3 length: 17 amino acids. CDR1 and CDR2 (germline): SQVTM, ANQGSEA. V was pared by 4 bases and J by 3 bases, with 15 bases of the junction left unmatched. The CDR3 loop is CSVGGQLTSGPTDTQYF. CDR3 in DNA: TGCAGCGTTGGCGGACAGCTCACTAGCGGTCCTACAGATACGCAGTATTTT.

Here the CDR3 reads CASSLRGSDTEAFF. CDR3 DNA: TGCGCCAGCAGCTTGAGGGGTTCTGACACTGAAGCTTTCTTT. The gene calls are TRBV5-1 and TRBJ1-1; perhaps TRBD1 as D (5 bases). V lost 1 base and J 3 bases, leaving 10 bases between the germline ends. This CDR3 region has 14 residues. The germline V gene has CDR1 SGHRS and CDR2 YFSETQ.

The chain has TRBV27 and TRBJ2-7; D gene ambiguous. The V end was cut by 2 bases, the J end by 3 bases, with 8 bases between. The germline V gene has CDR1 MNHEY and CDR2 SMNVEV (reference sequence). The CDR3 has 13 amino acids. CDR3: CASSLGPFYEQYF. CDR3 nucleotides: TGTGCCAGCAGTTTAGGGCCCTTCTACGAGCAGTACTTC.

CDR3 residues: CASSYGKAGSYEQYF. DNA for the CDR3: TGTGCCAGCAGTTACGGGAAAGCGGGGTCCTACGAGCAGTACTTC. V gene TRBV6-5 combines with J gene TRBJ2-7, with TRBD2 identical over 7 bases. The germline V gene has CDR1 MNHEY and CDR2 SVGAGI. The CDR3 is 15 residues long. With V trimmed by 2 bases and J by 1 base, 5 bases remained unmatched.

This chain joins TRBV28 and TRBJ1-2; no firm D call. The CDR3 runs to 14 residues. CDR1 and CDR2 (germline): MDHEN, SYDVKM. Between the trimmed V and J ends, which lost 5 bases and 6 bases, there was a span of 16 bases. The CDR3: CASSPPSARNGYTF. The CDR3 DNA sequence: TGTGCCAGCAGTCCACCCTCCGCGAGGAATGGCTACACCTTC.

Concerning this clone itself: In the same sample, other DNA sequences code for this CDR3. The gene calls are TRBV27 and TRBJ1-2; D is ambiguous. Trimming took off 3 bases at V and 0 bases at J, with 5 bases between the two ends. Per the germline V gene, CDR1 is MNHEY and CDR2 is SMNVEV (reference sequence). The CDR3 has 13 residues. The CDR3, as DNA: TGTGCCAGCAGTTTCTCAGCTAACTATGGCTACACCTTC. As protein: CASSFSANYGYTF.

The chain links TRBV7-3 to TRBJ1-2; D not resolved. Germline V gives CDR1 SGHTA, CDR2 FQGTGA. This CDR3 spans 15 amino acids. V lost 2 bases, J lost 4 bases, and 14 bases lay in between. CDR3 loop: CASSLGSEQSYGYTF. CDR3 coding DNA: TGTGCCAGCAGCTTAGGTTCCGAACAAAGCTATGGCTACACCTTC.

The chain couples TRBV7-3 to TRBJ2-6; no clear D. Germline CDR1 SGHTA, CDR2 FQGTGA. The CDR3 spans 14 residues. Trimming stripped 5 bases from V and 2 bases from J, with 7 bases between. The CDR3 reads CASSPSAGANVLTF. CDR3 in DNA: TGTGCCAGCAGCCCCTCTGCTGGGGCCAACGTCCTGACTTTC.

The rearrangement joins TRBV6-1 to TRBJ2-1, with TRBD2 matching 16 bases. Germline CDR1 and CDR2: MNHNS and SASEGT. The CDR3 totals 16 residues. Trimming cost V 3 bases and J 7 bases; bases outside gene matches: 3. The CDR3 here is CASSDGTSGRGNEQFF. The CDR3, as DNA: TGTGCCAGCAGTGACGGGACTAGCGGGAGGGGTAATGAGCAGTTCTTC.

This CDR3 is CASSLGTATQYF. Written as DNA, the CDR3 is TGTGCCAGCAGCTTGGGGACAGCGACGCAGTATTTT. The V gene is TRBV5-6, the J gene TRBJ2-3, with D possibly TRBD1 on 6 matching bases. Germline V CDR1 and CDR2: SGHDT, YYEEEE. The V end was cut by 0 bases, the J end by 9 bases, with 8 bases between. CDR3 length: 12 residues.

The chain joins TRBV30 to TRBJ1-1, with a tentative D call TRBD1 (5 bases). Germline-derived CDR1 and CDR2 are GTSNPN and SVGIG (reference sequence). The CDR3 is made up of 12 amino acids. V was shortened by 4 bases and J by 4 bases, with 10 bases between the two germline ends. The CDR3 reads CAWMEGSTEAFF. CDR3 bases: TGTGCCTGGATGGAGGGGAGCACTGAAGCTTTCTTT.

The chain joins TRBV9 to TRBJ1-1; 8 positions agree with TRBD1. V shed 4 bases and J 1 base; nucleotides not matched to a gene: 9. This CDR3 spans 16 amino acids. Germline assignment: CDR1 SGDLS and CDR2 YYNGEE. The CDR3 spells CASSPWTGTKNTEAFF. DNA of the CDR3: TGTGCCAGCAGCCCCTGGACAGGGACGAAGAACACTGAAGCTTTCTTT. Combining the CDR3 with reference TRBV9 and TRBJ1-1 gives the whole variable domain DSGVTQTPKHLITATGQRVTLRCSPRSGDLSVYWYQQSLDQGLQFLIQYYNGEERAKGNILERFSAQQFPDLHSELNLSSLELGDSALYFCASSPWTGTKNTEAFFGQGTRLTVV.

There are a few counts of this clone. The V gene is TRBV5-8, the J gene TRBJ2-1; a weak D match, TRBD1 (6 bases). From germline, CDR1 is SGHTS and CDR2 YDEGEE. This CDR3 region has 15 residues. The V end was cut by 0 bases, the J end by 3 bases, with 10 bases between. The CDR3 DNA sequence: TGTGCCAGCAGCTTGGGCCAGGGGTACTACAATGAGCAGTTCTTC. Translation gives CASSLGQGYYNEQFF.